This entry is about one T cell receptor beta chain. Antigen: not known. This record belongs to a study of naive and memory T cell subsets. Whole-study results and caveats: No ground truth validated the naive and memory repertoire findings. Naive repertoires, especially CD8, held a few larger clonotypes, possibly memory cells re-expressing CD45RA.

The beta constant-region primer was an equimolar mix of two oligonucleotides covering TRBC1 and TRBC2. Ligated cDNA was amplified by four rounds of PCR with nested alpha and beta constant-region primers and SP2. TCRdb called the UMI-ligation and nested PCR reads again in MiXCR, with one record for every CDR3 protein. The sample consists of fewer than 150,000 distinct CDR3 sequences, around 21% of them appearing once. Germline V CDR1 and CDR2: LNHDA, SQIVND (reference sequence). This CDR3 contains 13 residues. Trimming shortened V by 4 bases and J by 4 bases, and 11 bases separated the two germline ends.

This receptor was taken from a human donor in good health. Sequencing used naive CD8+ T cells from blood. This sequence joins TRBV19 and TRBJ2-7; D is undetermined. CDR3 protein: CASSTGNQYEQYF. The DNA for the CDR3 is TGTGCCAGTAGTACAGGTAACCAGTACGAGCAGTACTTC. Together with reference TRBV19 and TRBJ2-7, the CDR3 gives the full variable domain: DGGITQSPKYLFRKEGQNVTLSCEQNLNHDAMYWYRQDPGQGLRLIYYSQIVNDFQKGDIAEGYSVSREKKESFPLTVTSAQKNPTAFYLCASSTGNQYEQYFGPGTRLTVT.